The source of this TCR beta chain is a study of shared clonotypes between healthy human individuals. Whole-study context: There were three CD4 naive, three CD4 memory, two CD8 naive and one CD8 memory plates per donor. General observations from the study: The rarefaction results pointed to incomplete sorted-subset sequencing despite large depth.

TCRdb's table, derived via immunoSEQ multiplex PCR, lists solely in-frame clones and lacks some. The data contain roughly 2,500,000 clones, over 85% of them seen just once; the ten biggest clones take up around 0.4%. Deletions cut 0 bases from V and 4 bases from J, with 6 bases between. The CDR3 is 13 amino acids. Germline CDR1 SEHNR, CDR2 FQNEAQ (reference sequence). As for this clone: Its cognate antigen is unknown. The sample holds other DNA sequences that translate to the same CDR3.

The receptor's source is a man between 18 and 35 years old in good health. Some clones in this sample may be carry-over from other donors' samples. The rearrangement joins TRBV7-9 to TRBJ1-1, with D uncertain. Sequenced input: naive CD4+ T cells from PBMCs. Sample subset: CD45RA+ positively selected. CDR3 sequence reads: CASSLALGTEAFF. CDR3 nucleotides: TGTGCCAGCAGCTTAGCTTTAGGCACTGAAGCTTTCTTT.